This record concerns one T cell receptor (beta chain) sequence. Then a second PCR, running roughly 6 to 12 cycles, was carried out with a sample-barcoded 5' primer and a J-beta primer mix. MiXCR was run by TCRdb on the 5' RACE reads, yielding one entry per CDR3 protein. The table has about 680,000 distinct CDR3 sequences, 49% seen once; the top ten hold 30% to 35%. Germline CDR1 DFQATT, CDR2 SNEGSKA (reference sequence). Between the trimmed V and J ends, which lost 5 bases and 4 bases, there was a span of 15 bases. The CDR3 consists of 14 residues. This sample was included in a study of blood T cells in healthy people across ages.

The rearrangement uses TRBV20-1 and TRBJ2-1, with D maybe TRBD2 (6 bases). The specimen sequenced was blood. This TCR came from a woman aged 60-75 years in good health. This CDR3 reads CSAGGGTVYNEQFF. CDR3 in DNA: TGCAGTGCTGGAGGCGGGACGGTATACAATGAGCAGTTCTTC.